This entry is about one T cell receptor beta chain. The target antigen is unknown. These data are taken from a study of T cells expressing NK-cell markers. Germline CDR1 is SGHTA and CDR2 is FQGNSA. The CDR3 spans 14 residues. TCRdb reprocessed the 5' RACE reads, with one entry per CDR3 protein and no DNA. The record lists about 440,000 distinct CDR3 sequences, of which the ten most abundant hold 7.3%. The study's findings and limits: A handful of donors showed these clonotypes also leading the CD3+CD56-NKG2C+ fraction.

The sample was blood T cells: a sorted CD56 or NKG2C T cell subset, CD4+ or CD8+ T cells, or bulk PBMC T cells (not recorded which). The chain employs TRBV7-2 and TRBJ2-7. The receptor's source is a woman between 18 and 75 years old in good health. The CDR3 loop is CASSTEPEDYEQYF.